Given below is one T cell receptor beta chain in context. As yet, its antigen is unknown. This sample is drawn from a study of cytomegalovirus exposure and HLA in healthy donors. The repertoire was sequenced with immunoSEQ multiplex PCR; TCRdb's copy has only in-frame clones and lacks some. The sample contains 70,000 to 85,000 clones, roughly 94% of which appear only once. Germline V lookup: CDR1 LGHNA, CDR2 YSLEER. The CDR3 covers 15 residues. The V gene end was trimmed by 3 bases and the J gene end by 2 bases; junction bases not matched to a gene: 4. Points from the study as a whole: Subsequent analysis of the 110 or so validation repertoires found a tendency for first-cohort TCR clusters to co-occur. The study recorded over 150 TCR beta chains that were cytomegalovirus-associated. Three of the chains that were CMV-associated were confirmed in vitro to be specific for CMV antigens. Most TCR sequences were rare, but some public TCRs occurred in many donors.

The chain couples TRBV4-3 to TRBJ2-3; TRBD2 agrees at 8 bases. The specimen was PBMCs. The TCR sequence derives from a woman aged 18-29 years in good health and CMV-seropositive. The chain's CDR3 is CASSHTAGDTDTQYF. The CDR3, as DNA: TGCGCCAGCAGCCACACAGCGGGGGACACAGATACGCAGTATTTT.